The 22 T cell receptor beta chains reported below all come from one sample, sequenced in a study of blood T cell repertoires in COVID-19. Sequencing was performed with immunoSEQ multiplex PCR; in TCRdb, only in-frame clones are kept and a portion is missing. The repertoire has about 300,000 clones, about nine tenths of them found once; the top ten carry over 5.5%. The sample taken for sequencing was peripheral blood. These receptors were taken from a woman between 45 and 60 years old with COVID-19, enrolled during active disease.

J is TRBJ1-2 and V is TRBV30, with 7 bases identical to TRBD1. With 2 bases clipped from V and 6 bases from J, the junction kept 3 bases outside the gene matches. Looked up from germline, CDR1 is GTSNPN and CDR2 is SVGIG (reference sequence). This CDR3 has 12 amino acids. The CDR3 spells CAWSYRGHGYTF. The CDR3 nucleotides read TGTGCCTGGAGTTACAGGGGCCATGGCTACACCTTC. Looking up the rest from reference TRBV30 and TRBJ1-2 gives the full variable domain: SQTIHQWPATLVQPVGSPLSLECTVEGTSNPNLYWYRQAAGRGLQLLFYSVGIGQISSEVPQNLSASRPQDRQFILSSKKLLLSDSGFYLCAWSYRGHGYTFGSGTRLTVV.

The chain couples TRBV19 to TRBJ1-1; TRBD1 agrees at 9 bases. J lost 4 bases, V lost 4 bases, and 10 bases had no gene match. Germline lookup yields CDR1 LNHDA and CDR2 SQIVND (reference sequence). The CDR3 consists of 16 residues. CDR3 coding DNA: TGTGCCAGTAGTACGGCCCCCGGGACAGGGATCACTGAAGCTTTCTTT. It yields the protein CASSTAPGTGITEAFF.

V is TRBV19 and J is TRBJ1-1; no definite D call. Between the trimmed V and J ends, which lost 0 bases and 4 bases, there was a span of 6 bases. CDR1 and CDR2 from the germline V gene are LNHDA and SQIVND (reference sequence). The CDR3 runs 13 residues. The CDR3 reads CASSIDRVTEAFF. As DNA, the CDR3 is TGTGCCAGTAGTATAGATCGGGTCACTGAAGCTTTCTTT.

This clone was counted between two and nine times. V and J are TRBV11-2 and TRBJ2-1, with 12 bases identical to TRBD2. V lost 6 bases to trimming and J lost 7 bases; unmatched junction nucleotides: 7. This CDR3 is 15 amino acids long. CDR1 SGHAT and CDR2 FQNNGV come from the germline V gene. In DNA form, the CDR3 reads TGTGCCAGCAGGGCTAGCGGGAGGGCTGAAAATGAGCAGTTCTTC. Protein product: CASRASGRAENEQFF.

This clone has just one count. The gene calls are TRBV7-9 and TRBJ2-2, with D tentatively TRBD2 (6 bases). This CDR3 spans 18 amino acids. Between the trimmed V and J ends, which lost 3 bases and 1 base, there was a span of 18 bases. CDR1 SEHNR and CDR2 FQNEAQ come from the germline V gene (reference sequence). CDR3 protein: CASSFGWGGHKNTGELFF. The CDR3, as DNA: TGTGCCAGCAGCTTCGGATGGGGAGGCCATAAGAACACCGGGGAGCTGTTTTTT. Combining the CDR3 with reference TRBV7-9 and TRBJ2-2 gives the whole variable domain DTGVSQNPRHKITKRGQNVTFRCDPISEHNRLYWYRQTLGQGPEFLTYFQNEAQLEKSRLLSDRFSAERPKGSFSTLEIQRTEQGDSAMYLCASSFGWGGHKNTGELFFGEGSRLTVL.

This chain joins TRBV25-1 and TRBJ1-6; the match to TRBD1 covers 10 bases. Germline CDR1 reads MGHDK; CDR2 reads SYGVNS. This CDR3 is built from 15 residues. Trimming cost V 5 bases and J 10 bases; bases outside gene matches: 8. The CDR3 DNA sequence: TGTGCCAGCAGTTTAAGGGGACAGGGGATCTCACCCCTCCACTTT. The encoded protein is CASSLRGQGISPLHF.

The genes are TRBV7-2 and TRBJ1-5, with 12 bases matching TRBD1. After removal of 7 bases from V and 5 bases from J, the junction contained 6 bases not matched to a gene. Germline assignment: CDR1 SGHTA and CDR2 FQGNSA. CDR3 length: 15 amino acids. The CDR3 nucleotides are TGTGCCAGCACTTACGGGACAGGGGGCTATCAGCCCCAGCATTTT. Its translation: CASTYGTGGYQPQHF.

V usage is TRBV19 and J usage is TRBJ1-5; tentative D call: TRBD1 (6 bases). V lost 3 bases and J lost 6, with 18 bases in between. This CDR3 is built from 16 residues. Germline CDR1 is LNHDA and CDR2 is SQIVND (reference sequence). The CDR3 here is CASSMTPGAAGQPQHF. CDR3 nucleotide sequence: TGTGCCAGTAGTATGACGCCAGGGGCTGCGGGTCAGCCCCAGCATTTT.

The J gene is TRBJ1-2, the V gene TRBV25-1; no firm D call. V lost 2 bases and J lost 6, with 10 bases in between. There are 13 residues in the CDR3. Germline-derived CDR1 and CDR2 are MGHDK and SYGVNS. Written as DNA, the CDR3 is TGTGCCAGCAGTGAACTGGACTGGCATGGCTACACCTTC. As protein: CASSELDWHGYTF.

The chain links TRBV4-1 to TRBJ1-3; D not resolved. Germline assignment: CDR1 MGHRA and CDR2 YSYEKL. The CDR3 runs to 15 residues. V was cut by 0 bases and J by 4 bases, with 10 bases left in between. The CDR3 spells CASSQDSGLGNTIYF. CDR3 bases: TGCGCCAGCAGCCAAGATTCCGGGTTGGGAAACACCATATATTTT.

This clone was seen a single time. J is TRBJ2-7 and V is TRBV11-3, with a possible D match to TRBD2 (6 bases). In germline, CDR1 is SGHNT, CDR2 YENEEA. Between the trimmed V and J ends, which lost 5 bases and 0 bases, there was a span of 11 bases. This CDR3 spans 14 amino acids. CDR3 residues: CASSPGSGSYEQYF. In DNA form, the CDR3 reads TGTGCCAGCAGCCCTGGTAGCGGCTCCTACGAGCAGTACTTC.

This rearrangement joins TRBV11-2 to TRBJ1-1; unclear D gene. This CDR3 has 15 amino acids. The ends were cut back, 3 bases at V and 2 bases at J, with 13 bases in the middle. Germline CDR1 and CDR2: SGHAT and FQNNGV. The CDR3 nucleotides are TGTGCCAGCAGCTTGTCCGCACAGAGAAACACTGAAGCTTTCTTT. It is translated as CASSLSAQRNTEAFF. The entire variable domain, with the rest obtained from reference TRBV11-2 and TRBJ1-1, is as follows: EAGVAQSPRYKIIEKRQSVAFWCNPISGHATLYWYQQILGQGPKLLIQFQNNGVVDDSQLPKDRFSAERLKGVDSTLKIQPAKLEDSAVYLCASSLSAQRNTEAFFGQGTRLTVV.

The chain uses TRBV3-1 (or the pseudogene TRBV3-2) and TRBJ2-1; TRBD2 aligns across 13 bases. J lost 7 bases, V lost 4 bases, and 4 bases had no gene match. Germline loops: CDR1 LGHDT, CDR2 YNNKEL (reference sequence). CDR3 length: 15 residues. The CDR3, as DNA: TGTGCCAGCAGCCGAACTAGCGGGAGGGTTAATGAGCAGTTCTTC. It yields the protein CASSRTSGRVNEQFF.

This clone has just one count. CDR3 nucleotide sequence: TGTGCCAGCAGCTTTTCGGGGGGCAAGACCCAGTACTTC. It encodes CASSFSGGKTQYF. The chain carries TRBV5-8 and TRBJ2-5, with a weak D call TRBD2 (7 bases). V was cut by 2 bases and J by 6 bases, with 11 bases left in between. The CDR3 extends over 13 amino acids. Germline-derived CDR1 and CDR2 are SGHTS and YDEGEE.

The J gene is TRBJ1-1, the V gene TRBV13; 12 nucleotides line up with TRBD1. The CDR3 runs to 17 residues. Per the germline V gene, CDR1 is PRHDT and CDR2 is FYEKMQ (reference sequence). V trimming: 5 bases; J trimming: 4 bases; junction bases outside the gene matches: 11. The CDR3 DNA is TGTGCCAGCAGCCCAGGGACAGGGGGCGGAACGGGCACTGAAGCTTTCTTT. Translating it yields CASSPGTGGGTGTEAFF.

The chain uses TRBV18 and TRBJ2-7, with D perhaps matching TRBD2 (6 bases). This CDR3 comprises 15 residues. Germline V gene data show CDR1 as KGHSH and CDR2 as LQKENI. Trimming removed 0 bases at V and 4 bases at J, with 13 bases between. CDR3 sequence reads: CASSPPIQTSYEQYF. The CDR3, as DNA: TGTGCCAGCTCACCACCGATACAGACTAGTTACGAGCAGTACTTC.

The J gene is TRBJ1-6, the V gene TRBV2; 7 nucleotides match TRBD1. Per germline, CDR1 SNHLY and CDR2 FYNNEI. V shed 6 bases and J 4 bases; nucleotides not matched to a gene: 9. CDR3 length: 16 amino acids. In DNA, the CDR3 is TGTGCCAGCAGACCCAAGCGACAGGGTTATAATTCACCCCTCCACTTT. Amino acid sequence: CASRPKRQGYNSPLHF.

The genes are TRBV7-9 and TRBJ2-7, with 8 bases lining up with TRBD1. CDR1 SEHNR and CDR2 FQNEAQ come from the germline V gene (reference sequence). CDR3 length equals 15 residues. Trimming at V came to 3 bases and at J to 1 base, leaving 5 bases not matched to a gene. CDR3 bases: TGTGCCAGCAGCTTTGTGACAGGGGCTTCCTACGAGCAGTACTTC. The encoded protein is CASSFVTGASYEQYF. Together with reference TRBV7-9 and TRBJ2-7, the CDR3 gives the full variable domain: DTGVSQNPRHKITKRGQNVTFRCDPISEHNRLYWYRQTLGQGPEFLTYFQNEAQLEKSRLLSDRFSAERPKGSFSTLEIQRTEQGDSAMYLCASSFVTGASYEQYFGPGTRLTVT.

This clone was seen only once. This chain connects TRBV6-5 to TRBJ2-2; 8 nucleotides agree with TRBD1. Trimming took 6 bases from V and 0 from J; bases not matched to a gene: 3. The germline V gene has CDR1 MNHEY and CDR2 SVGAGI. This CDR3 has 15 residues. Here the CDR3 DNA reads TGTGCCAGCAGGGGACAGGTCCCGAACACCGGGGAGCTGTTTTTT. Protein sequence: CASRGQVPNTGELFF.

With regard to this clone: Other DNA sequences in this specimen translate into the identical CDR3. The rearrangement joins TRBV5-1 to TRBJ1-3, with D perhaps matching TRBD1 (6 bases). V was cut by 3 bases and J by 0 bases, with 10 bases left in between. CDR3 size: 15 residues. Per the germline V gene, CDR1 is SGHRS and CDR2 is YFSETQ. CDR3 bases: TGCGCCAGCAGCTCGGGACATACCTCTGGAAACACCATATATTTT. It translates to CASSSGHTSGNTIYF.

The chain carries TRBV6-2 or TRBV6-3 and TRBJ2-1, with TRBD2 identical over 12 bases. CDR1 MNHEY and CDR2 SVGEGT come from the germline V gene. V was clipped by 4 bases and J by 8 bases; unmatched bases: 9. The CDR3 totals 16 residues. The CDR3 sequence is CASSFRLAGDDDEQFF. DNA for the CDR3: TGTGCCAGCAGTTTTCGACTAGCGGGAGACGACGATGAGCAGTTCTTC.

The genes are TRBV4-1 and TRBJ2-1, with 13 bases matching TRBD2. The CDR3 contains 18 residues. Germline CDR1 reads MGHRA; CDR2 reads YSYEKL. The J segment lost 6 bases and the V segment lost 1 base, leaving 9 bases of the junction unmatched. This CDR3 reads CASSQAGRLAGGGNEQFF. Here the CDR3 DNA reads TGCGCCAGCAGCCAAGCCGGCCGACTAGCGGGAGGAGGCAATGAGCAGTTCTTC.